This T cell receptor beta chain emerged from a study of OX40 agonist ivuxolimab in advanced cancers. Details on this clone: The antigen is undetermined.

This CDR3 spans 14 amino acids. Germline V gives CDR1 MGHDK, CDR2 SYGVNS. With 6 bases removed from V and 1 base from J, the gap between germline ends came to 10 bases. Study findings and constraints: Dosing at 0.1 to 3.0 mg/kg was accompanied by clonal expansion of CD4+ and CD8+ blood T cells by week 6.

The repertoire was sequenced with immunoSEQ multiplex PCR; TCRdb's copy has only in-frame clones and lacks some. This sample has tens of thousands of clones, with about 88% found just once. The chain links TRBV25-1 to TRBJ1-5; a possible D gene is TRBD1 (6 bases). The sequenced sample was CD4+ or CD8+ T cells sorted from blood, obtained in a trial of the OX40 agonist ivuxolimab. The sequence was collected from an adult with an advanced solid tumor such as melanoma, head and neck, liver or kidney cancer. The CDR3 loop reads CASSTTGSNQPQHF. CDR3 coding DNA: TGTGCCAGCAGCACCACAGGGAGCAATCAGCCCCAGCATTTT.